This TCR beta chain stems from a study of response to subunit inactivated influenza vaccine. Germline CDR1 reads LNHNV; CDR2 reads YYDKDF (reference sequence). This CDR3 is 17 amino acids long. The V end lost 0 bases, the J end lost 2 bases, and 16 bases lay between the germline ends. TCRdb re-called the RT-PCR reads with MiXCR, one entry per CDR3 protein. The repertoire consists of about 570,000 distinct CDR3 sequences, with roughly 12% occurring once and the leading ten covering 9.5% to 12%. This clonotype was counted between two and nine times. In addition, the sample was reused for a study of T cells expressing NK-cell markers. This second study notes: Template switching by 5'RACE with UMIs generated the TCR beta cDNA. Obtained from sorted CD3+CD56+NKG2C+, CD3+CD56+NKG2C- and CD3+CD56-NKG2C+ T cells were the TCR beta repertoires. Eight donors were sequenced, seven testing HCMV-seropositive and one testing seronegative.

Sequenced here: PBMCs from blood, sampled on the day of vaccination. This TCR derives from a man aged 50 or older who received an inactivated influenza vaccine. The chain joins TRBV15 to TRBJ1-2; D ambiguous. The CDR3 is CATSRDKSVGRNYGYTF. As DNA, the CDR3 is TGTGCCACCAGCAGAGATAAATCGGTCGGCAGAAACTATGGCTACACCTTC.